A single sample is the source of the 30 T cell receptor beta chains below, sequenced in a study of blood T cells in healthy people across ages. The use of a sample-barcoded 5' primer and a J-beta primer mix characterized a second PCR of about 7 to 12 cycles. TCRdb re-called the 5' RACE reads with MiXCR, one entry per CDR3 protein. The profile shows 650,000 to 1,000,000 distinct CDR3 sequences, approximately 35% of them singletons. Sequencing was done on a sample of blood. The receptors originated from a man between 18 and 35 years old in good health.

The CDR3 region is CASIFAVNYGYTF. CDR3 nucleotides: TGTGCCAGCATTTTTGCAGTTAACTATGGCTACACCTTC. The chain carries TRBV27 and TRBJ1-2; D is uncertain. This CDR3 has 13 amino acids. The germline CDR1 and CDR2 sequences are MNHEY and SMNVEV (reference sequence). V was clipped by 7 bases and J by 1 base, with 10 bases between them.

This chain uses TRBV5-1 with TRBJ2-3; D tentatively fits TRBD1 or TRBD2 (5 bases each). Germline V lookup: CDR1 SGHRS, CDR2 YFSETQ. The CDR3 contains 15 residues. V was trimmed by 1 base and J by 4 bases, leaving 13 bases between them. As DNA, the CDR3 is TGCGCCAGCAGCTTGAATCGGGGCGGCGCAGATACGCAGTATTTT. This gives the protein CASSLNRGGADTQYF. Filled out from reference TRBV5-1 and TRBJ2-3, the complete variable domain reads KAGVTQTPRYLIKTRGQQVTLSCSPISGHRSVSWYQQTPGQGLQFLFEYFSETQRNKGNFPGRFSGRQFSNSRSEMNVSTLELGDSALYLCASSLNRGGADTQYFGPGTRLTVL.

This clonotype turned up a few times. This CDR3 reads CASSIEKRPSYNEQFF. The CDR3 DNA reads as TGTGCCAGCAGTATAGAGAAAAGACCCTCCTACAATGAGCAGTTCTTC. The genes are TRBV12-3 or TRBV12-4 and TRBJ2-1; D is ambiguous. Trimming shortened V by 5 bases and J by 0 bases, and 14 bases separated the two germline ends. This CDR3 region has 16 residues.

V usage is TRBV20-1 and J usage is TRBJ2-2; D may match TRBD1 or TRBD2 (6 bases each). The germline V gene encodes CDR1 DFQATT and CDR2 SNEGSKA (reference sequence). V lost 3 bases, J lost 2 bases, and 19 bases lay in between. The CDR3 is 17 amino acids. The CDR3 loop is CSASSGHRGPNTGELFF. Written as DNA, the CDR3 is TGCAGTGCTAGCAGCGGGCATCGGGGGCCCAACACCGGGGAGCTGTTTTTT.

The V and J genes are TRBV20-1 and TRBJ1-5; 7 bases align to TRBD1. Germline V lookup: CDR1 DFQATT, CDR2 SNEGSKA (reference sequence). The CDR3 is 14 residues long. V lost 5 bases and J lost 1; bases outside the gene matches: 5. The CDR3 DNA sequence: TGCAGTGCTCCTCACAGGGGCAGCAATCAGCCCCAGCATTTT. As protein: CSAPHRGSNQPQHF.

This clonotype was recorded at least ten times. This chain links TRBV7-9 with TRBJ2-1; D is perhaps TRBD2 (6 bases). The germline gives CDR1 SEHNR, CDR2 FQNEAQ (reference sequence). The CDR3 runs to 14 residues. V lost 8 bases and J 5 bases, leaving 16 bases between the germline ends. The CDR3 loop is CASLTSRGDNEQFF. The CDR3 region has the DNA TGTGCCAGCCTGACTAGTAGAGGGGACAATGAGCAGTTCTTC. The full variable domain, its missing parts supplied by reference TRBV7-9 and TRBJ2-1, is DTGVSQNPRHKITKRGQNVTFRCDPISEHNRLYWYRQTLGQGPEFLTYFQNEAQLEKSRLLSDRFSAERPKGSFSTLEIQRTEQGDSAMYLCASLTSRGDNEQFFGPGTRLTVL.

This rearrangement joins TRBV4-1 to TRBJ1-1; 7 bases fit TRBD1. After removal of 1 base from V and 6 bases from J, the junction contained 8 bases not matched to a gene. The CDR3 covers 15 residues. Germline V CDR1 and CDR2: MGHRA, YSYEKL. The CDR3 DNA is TGCGCCAGCAGCCAAGTTGGGCAGGGGGGACCTGAAGCTTTCTTT. This translates into CASSQVGQGGPEAFF.

The table lists this clonotype with many counts. This rearrangement joins TRBV29-1 to TRBJ2-3, with D unclear. The CDR3 is 13 amino acids. The V and J ends lost 5 bases and 2 bases respectively, with 11 bases between them. The germline CDR1 and CDR2 sequences are SQVTM and ANQGSEA. CDR3 in amino acids: CSVRGRYTDTQYF. DNA for the CDR3: TGCAGCGTTCGAGGCAGATACACAGATACGCAGTATTTT.

The chain is built from TRBV6-5 and TRBJ2-7; TRBD1 matches 9 bases. The CDR3 spans 13 residues. Germline trimming cut 8 bases from V and 5 bases from J; bases unmatched to any gene: 7. Germline V gives CDR1 MNHEY, CDR2 SVGAGI. CDR3 nucleotide sequence: TGTGCCAGCTCCGGGACAGGGCATCACGAGCAGTACTTC. Translating gives CASSGTGHHEQYF.

This chain uses TRBV3-1 with TRBJ2-3; D is unclear. Germline assignment: CDR1 LGHDT and CDR2 YNNKEL (reference sequence). V was trimmed by 1 base and J by 2 bases, leaving 16 bases between them. The CDR3 is 17 amino acids. CDR3 sequence reads: CASSQGSPWINTDTQYF. Here the CDR3 DNA reads TGTGCCAGCAGCCAAGGATCCCCCTGGATCAACACAGATACGCAGTATTTT.

The chain uses TRBV5-1 and TRBJ1-1; D might be TRBD1 (5 bases). The V and J ends lost 3 bases and 8 bases respectively, with 17 bases between them. The CDR3 runs 14 residues. CDR1 is SGHRS, CDR2 YFSETQ, per germline. CDR3 DNA sequence: TGCGCCAGCAGCTGGGGGGGGGTAAAGGAAGAAGCTTTCTTT. Translating gives CASSWGGVKEEAFF.

This clonotype was seen at least ten times. The CDR3 DNA reads TGTGCCAGCAGCTTAAGGGAGGGGAGCTATGGCTACACCTTC. Translating gives CASSLREGSYGYTF. The chain couples TRBV7-2 to TRBJ1-2; D might be TRBD1 (5 bases). Per the germline V gene, CDR1 is SGHTA and CDR2 is FQGNSA. The length of the CDR3 is 14 residues. Trimming stripped 2 bases from V and 4 bases from J, with 11 bases between.

The gene calls are TRBV13 and TRBJ2-5, with D perhaps TRBD1 or TRBD2 (5 bases each). The CDR3 covers 15 residues. Germline V gives CDR1 PRHDT, CDR2 FYEKMQ (reference sequence). V was shortened by 2 bases and J by 11 bases, with 21 bases between the two germline ends. This CDR3 is CASSLTAREWDEQYF. CDR3 bases: TGTGCCAGCAGCTTAACGGCCAGGGAGTGGGATGAGCAGTACTTC.

A single count supports this clonotype. The chain uses TRBV30 and TRBJ2-3; no definite D call. Germline V gene sequence: CDR1 GTSNPN, CDR2 SVGIG (reference sequence). The CDR3 runs 14 residues. The V and J ends lost 7 bases and 4 bases respectively, with 18 bases between them. For the CDR3, the DNA is TGTGCCTTGAATGCTCGTTGGGCATCAGATACGCAGTATTTT. This translates into CALNARWASDTQYF.

The sample holds a few counts of this clonotype. The chain recombines TRBV4-3 with TRBJ1-2, with a weak D call TRBD1 (6 bases). Per the germline V gene, CDR1 is LGHNA and CDR2 is YSLEER. CDR3 length: 15 amino acids. V was shortened by 5 bases and J by 3 bases, with 16 bases between the two germline ends. This CDR3 reads CASSGRTEDYYGYTF. CDR3 nucleotide sequence: TGCGCCAGCAGCGGTCGGACAGAGGACTACTATGGCTACACCTTC.

The rearrangement links TRBV7-2 to TRBJ2-4, with D possibly called TRBD1 or TRBD2 (6 bases each). Germline V lookup: CDR1 SGHTA, CDR2 FQGNSA. CDR3 length: 16 residues. Trimming stripped 3 bases from V and 0 bases from J, with 12 bases between. The CDR3: CASSLGGLLAKNIQYF. CDR3 in DNA: TGTGCCAGCAGCTTGGGGGGCCTACTAGCCAAAAACATTCAGTACTTC.

The rearrangement uses TRBV14 and TRBJ2-7; no firm D call. TRBJ2-5 explains the end of the DNA better; the J call may be wrong. Germline assignment: CDR1 SGHDN and CDR2 FVKESK. The CDR3 totals 13 residues. The CDR3 bases are TGTGCCAGCAGCCAAGAACGTGTAGGGACCCAGTACTTC. Its protein is CASSQERVGTQYF.

This sequence joins TRBV9 and TRBJ1-6, with D maybe TRBD1 (6 bases). Germline assignment: CDR1 SGDLS and CDR2 YYNGEE. The CDR3 runs to 16 residues. V was clipped by 0 bases and J by 10 bases, with 17 bases between them. CDR3: CASSVDGGAGGSPLHF. The CDR3 coding sequence is TGTGCCAGCAGCGTAGATGGGGGGGCAGGAGGGTCACCCCTCCACTTT.

This clonotype came up a few times. The chain links TRBV10-3 to TRBJ1-2, with D perhaps matching TRBD1 (5 bases). CDR1 is ENHRY, CDR2 SYGVKD, per germline. The CDR3 covers 13 residues. Trimming shortened V by 3 bases and J by 8 bases, and 13 bases separated the two germline ends. CDR3 sequence: CAISDIAGPGYTF. The CDR3 DNA follows: TGTGCCATCAGTGATATTGCAGGGCCCGGCTACACCTTC.

This clonotype was observed at least ten times. The chain employs TRBV12-3 or TRBV12-4 and TRBJ2-5; D call uncertain. The CDR3 covers 12 residues. The ends were cut back, 4 bases at V and 2 bases at J, with 5 bases in the middle. The CDR3 DNA follows: TGTGCCAGCAGTTGGGGTCAAGAGACCCAGTACTTC. Translated: CASSWGQETQYF.

This clonotype has a count of ten or more. V gene TRBV7-9 combines with J gene TRBJ2-7; TRBD1 agrees at 7 bases. With V trimmed by 3 bases and J by 2 bases, 7 bases remained unmatched. The CDR3 runs 15 residues. Germline loops: CDR1 SEHNR, CDR2 FQNEAQ (reference sequence). Here the CDR3 reads CASSFFGDRAYEQYF. CDR3 DNA: TGTGCCAGCAGCTTTTTCGGCGACAGGGCCTACGAGCAGTACTTC. The variable domain in full, with the rest retrieved from reference TRBV7-9 and TRBJ2-7, is DTGVSQNPRHKITKRGQNVTFRCDPISEHNRLYWYRQTLGQGPEFLTYFQNEAQLEKSRLLSDRFSAERPKGSFSTLEIQRTEQGDSAMYLCASSFFGDRAYEQYFGPGTRLTVT.

This clonotype has a handful of counts. J is TRBJ1-1 and V is TRBV20-1; 11 nucleotides agree with TRBD1. The CDR3 spans 15 residues. Germline V gives CDR1 DFQATT, CDR2 SNEGSKA (reference sequence). V gave up 5 bases and J gave up 3 bases; unmatched junction bases: 8. CDR3: CSAWPGQGEDTEAFF. For the CDR3, the DNA is TGCAGTGCTTGGCCGGGACAGGGGGAGGACACTGAAGCTTTCTTT.

For the CDR3, the DNA is TGTGCCAGCAGCCTCTTGGTAGAAGGTGGTGAGCAGTTCTTC. Its protein product is CASSLLVEGGEQFF. The chain couples TRBV6-6 to TRBJ2-1; D ambiguous. The length of the CDR3 is 14 residues. The V end lost 6 bases, the J end lost 9 bases, and 18 bases lay between the germline ends. In germline, CDR1 is MNHNY, CDR2 SVGAGI (reference sequence).

The chain joins TRBV20-1 to TRBJ2-3; weak D call: TRBD2 (5 bases). V was pared by 5 bases and J by 8 bases, with 23 bases between. The CDR3 covers 15 residues. CDR1 DFQATT and CDR2 SNEGSKA come from the germline V gene (reference sequence). CDR3 in amino acids: CSAGGVAGRAVTQYF. The CDR3 DNA is TGCAGTGCTGGTGGAGTCGCCGGGCGGGCAGTTACGCAGTATTTT.

Here the CDR3 reads CASSTGTGDQGNYGYTF. The CDR3 nucleotides read TGTGCCAGTAGTACAGGGACAGGGGATCAGGGTAACTATGGCTACACCTTC. The V call is TRBV19, the J call TRBJ1-2; 10 nucleotides align to TRBD1. CDR1 and CDR2 from the germline V gene are LNHDA and SQIVND (reference sequence). The V gene end was trimmed by 4 bases and the J gene end by 1 base; junction bases not matched to a gene: 9. CDR3 length equals 17 residues. Full variable domain (outside the CDR3, taken from reference TRBV19 and TRBJ1-2): DGGITQSPKYLFRKEGQNVTLSCEQNLNHDAMYWYRQDPGQGLRLIYYSQIVNDFQKGDIAEGYSVSREKKESFPLTVTSAQKNPTAFYLCASSTGTGDQGNYGYTFGSGTRLTVV.

This clonotype was observed once. V and J are TRBV5-6 and TRBJ2-2; D could derive from TRBD1 or TRBD2 (5 bases each). Germline V gives CDR1 SGHDT, CDR2 YYEEEE. CDR3 length: 13 residues. V shed 4 bases and J shed 7 bases, with 11 bases lying between them. CDR3 coding DNA: TGTGCCAGCAGCCTGGGGGACGGCGGGGAGCTGTTTTTT. Translated: CASSLGDGGELFF.

V is TRBV25-1 and J is TRBJ2-1, with D hard to call. The CDR3 spans 13 residues. The V end was cut by 8 bases, the J end by 4 bases, with 12 bases between. CDR1 and CDR2 from the germline V gene are MGHDK and SYGVNS. The CDR3 DNA reads TGTGCCAGCGCCCCCGACCGATACAATGAGCAGTTCTTC. Protein: CASAPDRYNEQFF.

This clonotype was found a few times. This chain joins TRBV12-3 or TRBV12-4 and TRBJ1-1, with D tentatively TRBD1 (6 bases). V lost 7 bases and J 3 bases, leaving 18 bases between the germline ends. This CDR3 region has 15 residues. The CDR3 sequence: CASNPTGDTYTEAFF. CDR3 DNA sequence: TGTGCCAGCAACCCGACCGGGGACACCTACACTGAAGCTTTCTTT.

This sequence joins TRBV11-2 and TRBJ2-1; TRBD2 matches 9 bases. Trimming cost V 2 bases and J 8 bases; bases outside gene matches: 16. CDR1 and CDR2 from the germline V gene are SGHAT and FQNNGV. The CDR3 has 18 residues. CDR3 residues: CASSLRPGSSGDGDEQFF. For the CDR3, the DNA is TGTGCCAGCAGCTTAAGGCCCGGGTCTAGCGGGGATGGGGATGAGCAGTTCTTC.

This clonotype appeared a few times. J is TRBJ1-2 and V is TRBV10-3; 7 bases are shared with TRBD1. CDR1 and CDR2 from the germline V gene are ENHRY and SYGVKD. The J segment lost 8 bases and the V segment lost 0 bases, leaving 3 bases of the junction unmatched. The CDR3 is 13 amino acids. CDR3 amino acids: CAISESTGRGYTF. The CDR3 coding sequence is TGTGCCATCAGTGAGTCGACAGGGCGCGGCTACACCTTC.